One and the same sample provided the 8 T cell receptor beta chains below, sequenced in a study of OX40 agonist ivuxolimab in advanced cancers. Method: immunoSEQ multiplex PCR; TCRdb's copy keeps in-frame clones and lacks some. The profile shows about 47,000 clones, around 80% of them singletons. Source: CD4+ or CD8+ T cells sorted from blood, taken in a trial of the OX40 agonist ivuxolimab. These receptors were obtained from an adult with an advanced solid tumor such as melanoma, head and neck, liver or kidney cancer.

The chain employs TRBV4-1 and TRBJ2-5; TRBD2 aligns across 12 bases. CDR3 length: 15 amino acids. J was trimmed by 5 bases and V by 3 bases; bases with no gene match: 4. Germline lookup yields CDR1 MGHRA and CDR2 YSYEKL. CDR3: CASSQTSGSFETQYF. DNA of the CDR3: TGCGCCAGCAGCCAGACTAGCGGGAGCTTTGAGACCCAGTACTTC.

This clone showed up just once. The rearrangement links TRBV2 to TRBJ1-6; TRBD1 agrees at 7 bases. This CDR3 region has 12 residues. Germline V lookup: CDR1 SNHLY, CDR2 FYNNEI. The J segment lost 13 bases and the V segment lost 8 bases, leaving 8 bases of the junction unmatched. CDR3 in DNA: TGTGCCAGCGGGACAGCCGTTCCGCCCCTCCACTTT. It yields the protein CASGTAVPPLHF. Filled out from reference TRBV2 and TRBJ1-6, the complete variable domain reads EPEVTQTPSHQVTQMGQEVILRCVPISNHLYFYWYRQILGQKVEFLVSFYNNEISEKSEIFDDQFSVERPDGSNFTLKIRSTKLEDSAMYFCASGTAVPPLHFGNGTRLTVT.

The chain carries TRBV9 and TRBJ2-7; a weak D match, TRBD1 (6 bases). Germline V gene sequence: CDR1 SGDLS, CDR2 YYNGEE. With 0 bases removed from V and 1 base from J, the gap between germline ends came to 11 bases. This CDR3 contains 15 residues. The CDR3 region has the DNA TGTGCCAGCAGCGTAGGTGGACAGATTTCCTACGAGCAGTACTTC. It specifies CASSVGGQISYEQYF.

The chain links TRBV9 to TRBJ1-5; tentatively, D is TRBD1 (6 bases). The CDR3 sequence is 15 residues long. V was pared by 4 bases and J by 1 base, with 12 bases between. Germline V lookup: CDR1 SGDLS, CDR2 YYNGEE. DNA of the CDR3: TGTGCCAGCAGCCCCGGACAGATGAGCAATCAGCCCCAGCATTTT. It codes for CASSPGQMSNQPQHF.

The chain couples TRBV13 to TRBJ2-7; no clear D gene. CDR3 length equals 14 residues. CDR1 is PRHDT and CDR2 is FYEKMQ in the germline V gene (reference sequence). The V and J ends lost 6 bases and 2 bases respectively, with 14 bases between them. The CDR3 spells CASSPHGSAYEQYF. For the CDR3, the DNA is TGTGCCAGCAGTCCCCACGGGTCAGCCTACGAGCAGTACTTC.

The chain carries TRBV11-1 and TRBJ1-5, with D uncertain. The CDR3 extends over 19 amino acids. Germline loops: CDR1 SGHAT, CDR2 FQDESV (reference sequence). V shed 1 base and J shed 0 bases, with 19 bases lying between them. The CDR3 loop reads CASSLDEGRTNNSNQPQHF. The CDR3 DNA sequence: TGTGCCAGCAGCTTAGATGAGGGCAGAACGAACAATAGCAATCAGCCCCAGCATTTT.

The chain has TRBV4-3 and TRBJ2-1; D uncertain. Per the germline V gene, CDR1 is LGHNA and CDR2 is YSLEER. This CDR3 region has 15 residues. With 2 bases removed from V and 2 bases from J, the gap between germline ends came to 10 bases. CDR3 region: CASSQKVSPYNEQFF. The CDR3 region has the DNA TGCGCCAGCAGCCAAAAGGTGTCGCCCTACAATGAGCAGTTCTTC.

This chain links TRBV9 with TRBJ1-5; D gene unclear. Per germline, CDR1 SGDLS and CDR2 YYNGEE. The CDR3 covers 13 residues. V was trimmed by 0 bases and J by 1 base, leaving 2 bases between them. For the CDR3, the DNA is TGTGCCAGCAGCGTAGGAAGCAATCAGCCCCAGCATTTT. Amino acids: CASSVGSNQPQHF.